The 22 T cell receptor beta chains reported below all come from one sample, sequenced in a study of cytotoxic CD8 clonotypes in ibrutinib-treated CLL. Here immunoSEQ multiplex PCR was the method, and the copy in TCRdb shows in-frame clones only, minus some. The sample yields roughly 150,000 clones, about 84% seen once. The sample here was PBMCs, taken after 24 months of ibrutinib treatment. The receptors shown here come from a human donor with chronic lymphocytic leukemia.

J is TRBJ2-7 and V is TRBV5-5, with TRBD1 matching 9 bases. From germline, CDR1 is SGHKS and CDR2 YYEKEE (reference sequence). With 4 bases clipped from V and 4 bases from J, the junction kept 6 bases outside the gene matches. The CDR3 is 14 residues long. CDR3 residues: CASSPGQGGYEQYF. CDR3 DNA: TGTGCCAGCAGCCCGGGACAGGGAGGATACGAGCAGTACTTC. Drawing the rest from reference TRBV5-5 and TRBJ2-7, the complete variable domain is DAGVTQSPTHLIKTRGQQVTLRCSPISGHKSVSWYQQVLGQGPQFIFQYYEKEERGRGNFPDRFSARQFPNYSSELNVNALLLGDSALYLCASSPGQGGYEQYFGPGTRLTVT.

The V call is TRBV18, the J call TRBJ1-4; D remains ambiguous. V was cut by 6 bases and J by 3 bases, with 11 bases left in between. Germline CDR1 KGHSH, CDR2 LQKENI. The CDR3 runs to 14 residues. This CDR3 reads CASSSGGANEKLFF. CDR3 coding DNA: TGTGCCAGCTCCTCGGGTGGAGCTAATGAAAAACTGTTTTTT.

The chain is built from TRBV19 and TRBJ1-1; 8 bases line up with TRBD1. The J segment lost 1 base and the V segment lost 4 bases, leaving 8 bases of the junction unmatched. Germline CDR1 reads LNHDA; CDR2 reads SQIVND (reference sequence). This CDR3 spans 16 amino acids. In DNA form, the CDR3 reads TGTGCCAGTAGTAAAAACCCCGGACAGGGGAACACTGAAGCTTTCTTT. Translated, it gives CASSKNPGQGNTEAFF.

The rearrangement uses TRBV30 and TRBJ2-7; the match to TRBD2 covers 9 bases. CDR3 length equals 14 residues. J gave up 2 bases and V 3 bases, and 5 bases lay outside the gene matches. Germline CDR1 and CDR2: GTSNPN and SVGIG (reference sequence). The CDR3 reads CAWSGRGGPYEQYF. The DNA for the CDR3 is TGTGCCTGGAGCGGGCGGGGGGGTCCCTACGAGCAGTACTTC. Full variable domain (missing parts from reference TRBV30 and TRBJ2-7): SQTIHQWPATLVQPVGSPLSLECTVEGTSNPNLYWYRQAAGRGLQLLFYSVGIGQISSEVPQNLSASRPQDRQFILSSKKLLLSDSGFYLCAWSGRGGPYEQYFGPGTRLTVT.

The V call is TRBV5-4, the J call TRBJ2-1; 8 bases agree with TRBD1. CDR1 is SGHNT, CDR2 YYREEE, per germline (reference sequence). Trimming removed 4 bases from V and 4 bases from J; junction bases left unmatched: 1. CDR3 size: 13 residues. The CDR3 region has the DNA TGTGCCAGCAGCCGGGACAGGTACAATGAGCAGTTCTTC. This codes for CASSRDRYNEQFF.

The CDR3 sequence is CASSQGWQGSYNEQFF. In DNA form, the CDR3 reads TGTGCCAGCAGCCAAGGTTGGCAGGGCTCCTACAATGAGCAGTTCTTC. The chain carries TRBV4-2 and TRBJ2-1, with D possibly TRBD1 on 5 matching bases. The CDR3 runs to 16 residues. Between the trimmed V and J ends, which lost 1 base and 0 bases, there was a span of 10 bases. CDR1 is LGHNA, CDR2 YNFKEQ, per germline.

The chain has TRBV7-2 and TRBJ2-4; D is unclear. This CDR3 region has 15 residues. Deletions cut 5 bases from V and 0 bases from J, with 11 bases between. The germline V gene has CDR1 SGHTA and CDR2 FQGNSA. The CDR3 DNA reads as TGTGCCAGCAGCCCACCGGCAGTAGCCAAAAACATTCAGTACTTC. Residues: CASSPPAVAKNIQYF.

The gene calls are TRBV7-9 and TRBJ1-2, with D unresolved. Germline CDR1 SEHNR, CDR2 FQNEAQ (reference sequence). The length of the CDR3 is 14 residues. V was shortened by 3 bases and J by 6 bases, with 14 bases between the two germline ends. CDR3 in amino acids: CASSFSASEDGYTF. As DNA, the CDR3 is TGTGCCAGCAGCTTCTCAGCCTCGGAGGATGGCTACACCTTC. The variable domain in full, with the rest retrieved from reference TRBV7-9 and TRBJ1-2, is DTGVSQNPRHKITKRGQNVTFRCDPISEHNRLYWYRQTLGQGPEFLTYFQNEAQLEKSRLLSDRFSAERPKGSFSTLEIQRTEQGDSAMYLCASSFSASEDGYTFGSGTRLTVV.

The V and J genes are TRBV6-5 and TRBJ2-7, with D perhaps matching TRBD1 (7 bases). CDR1 MNHEY and CDR2 SVGAGI come from the germline V gene. CDR3 size: 16 residues. The V end lost 0 bases, the J end lost 3 bases, and 15 bases lay between the germline ends. The CDR3 region is CASSYSGQGGHYEQYF. CDR3 bases: TGTGCCAGCAGTTACTCCGGCCAGGGGGGCCACTACGAGCAGTACTTC.

The rearrangement joins TRBV19 to TRBJ2-1; 8 positions agree with TRBD1. The CDR3 extends over 16 amino acids. The trim removed 0 bases at V and 6 bases at J, leaving 7 bases unmatched. Germline CDR1 reads LNHDA; CDR2 reads SQIVND (reference sequence). In DNA, the CDR3 is TGTGCCAGTAGTATAGATTTAGGACAGGGTTTCAATGAGCAGTTCTTC. Residues: CASSIDLGQGFNEQFF.

This chain uses TRBV7-3 with TRBJ2-7; a possible D gene is TRBD1 (5 bases). Germline CDR1 is SGHTA and CDR2 is FQGTGA. The CDR3 is 15 residues long. The germline V and J ends were trimmed by 1 base and 4 bases, with 14 bases remaining between them. The CDR3 reads CASSLSPGIQYEQYF. CDR3 DNA: TGTGCCAGCAGCTTAAGCCCAGGGATACAGTACGAGCAGTACTTC. Together with reference TRBV7-3 and TRBJ2-7, the CDR3 gives the full variable domain: GAGVSQTPSNKVTEKGKYVELRCDPISGHTALYWYRQSLGQGPEFLIYFQGTGAADDSGLPNDRFFAVRPEGSVSTLKIQRTERGDSAVYLCASSLSPGIQYEQYFGPGTRLTVT.

The chain joins TRBV7-7 to TRBJ1-1, with D perhaps TRBD1 (5 bases). The CDR3 consists of 14 residues. Trimming left V 5 bases short and J 1 base short, with 11 bases between. The germline V gene encodes CDR1 SSHAT and CDR2 FNYEAQ (reference sequence). The CDR3 is CASSHPGQNTEAFF. The CDR3 DNA follows: TGTGCCAGCAGCCACCCTGGACAGAACACTGAAGCTTTCTTT.

The chain employs TRBV10-3 and TRBJ2-7; 8 positions match TRBD1. The CDR3 is 15 residues long. Germline loops: CDR1 ENHRY, CDR2 SYGVKD. V trimming: 3 bases; J trimming: 0 bases; junction bases outside the gene matches: 4. The CDR3 here is CAISEGQGDSYEQYF. In DNA, the CDR3 is TGTGCCATCAGTGAAGGACAGGGTGACTCCTACGAGCAGTACTTC.

The chain employs TRBV30 and TRBJ1-5; the D is unclear. The CDR3 length is 18 residues. Deletions cut 2 bases from V and 3 bases from J, with 23 bases between. Germline loops: CDR1 GTSNPN, CDR2 SVGIG (reference sequence). The CDR3 coding sequence is TGTGCCTGGAGTTCGTTTTCCGGGCTAGGGCAGCCCAATCAGCCCCAGCATTTT. Protein product: CAWSSFSGLGQPNQPQHF.

V gene TRBV5-1 combines with J gene TRBJ2-3; D is unresolved. Looked up from germline, CDR1 is SGHRS and CDR2 is YFSETQ. With 5 bases removed from V and 0 bases from J, the gap between germline ends came to 13 bases. This CDR3 has 15 residues. For the CDR3, the DNA is TGCGCCAGCAGAAGAGACTCGTCTAGCACAGATACGCAGTATTTT. Encoded protein: CASRRDSSSTDTQYF.

The rearrangement joins TRBV7-9 to TRBJ1-1, with D unresolved. Germline V gene lookup returns CDR1 SEHNR and CDR2 FQNEAQ (reference sequence). The CDR3 runs to 14 residues. V was pared by 7 bases and J by 1 base, with 13 bases between. The CDR3 is CASNWAGPNTEAFF. CDR3 DNA sequence: TGTGCCAGCAACTGGGCAGGACCGAACACTGAAGCTTTCTTT.

This chain links TRBV11-2 with TRBJ2-5; 9 bases map to TRBD2. J lost 4 bases, V lost 2 bases, and 5 bases had no gene match. Germline V lookup: CDR1 SGHAT, CDR2 FQNNGV. This CDR3 spans 15 amino acids. The CDR3 nucleotides are TGTGCCAGCAGCTTAAGAGCGGGAGGCGGAGAGACCCAGTACTTC. This encodes CASSLRAGGGETQYF. Combining the CDR3 with reference TRBV11-2 and TRBJ2-5 gives the whole variable domain EAGVAQSPRYKIIEKRQSVAFWCNPISGHATLYWYQQILGQGPKLLIQFQNNGVVDDSQLPKDRFSAERLKGVDSTLKIQPAKLEDSAVYLCASSLRAGGGETQYFGPGTRLLVL.

In its sample, this clone was seen once. The chain has TRBV11-2 and TRBJ2-3; D is undetermined. CDR1 and CDR2 from the germline V gene are SGHAT and FQNNGV. The CDR3 totals 13 residues. Trimming pared 3 bases from V and 4 bases from J, leaving 8 bases between. DNA of the CDR3: TGTGCCAGCAGCTTGGTGGTAGCAGATACGCAGTATTTT. Its translation is CASSLVVADTQYF.

The chain is built from TRBV27 and TRBJ2-2; 9 bases line up with TRBD2. Germline assignment: CDR1 MNHEY and CDR2 SMNVEV (reference sequence). The J segment lost 8 bases and the V segment lost 3 bases, leaving 4 bases of the junction unmatched. The CDR3 is 14 residues long. The CDR3 DNA reads TGTGCCAGCAGTTTTGGTAGCGGGAGAGGGGAGCTGTTTTTT. This codes for CASSFGSGRGELFF.

In its sample, this clone was seen a few times. The V call is TRBV6-6, the J call TRBJ1-2, with TRBD1 as a possible D gene (6 bases). Trimming pared 7 bases from V and 2 bases from J, leaving 17 bases between. Germline V gene sequence: CDR1 MNHNY, CDR2 SVGAGI (reference sequence). This CDR3 region has 15 residues. This CDR3 reads CASTPRGVTNYGYTF. In DNA, the CDR3 is TGTGCCAGCACCCCGAGGGGGGTCACAAACTATGGCTACACCTTC.

This clone has just one count. The chain carries TRBV6-1 and TRBJ1-5; no definite D call. The germline gives CDR1 MNHNS, CDR2 SASEGT. Trimming pared 4 bases from V and 0 bases from J, leaving 10 bases between. The CDR3 spans 15 residues. This chain's CDR3 is CASSVMAHSNQPQHF. CDR3 nucleotide sequence: TGTGCCAGCAGTGTAATGGCCCATAGCAATCAGCCCCAGCATTTT.

This chain connects TRBV12-1 to TRBJ2-7. TRBV12-1 constitutes a pseudogene. The CDR3 length is 16 residues. The CDR3 sequence is CASSPGAVRKFYEQYF. The CDR3 DNA reads as TGTGCCAGCAGCCCCGGGGCTGTTCGCAAGTTCTACGAGCAGTACTTC.